A single sample is the source of the 19 T cell receptor beta chains below, sequenced in a study of a mutant IDH1 vaccine in newly diagnosed glioma. As to time point: baseline, week 1 (first vaccination visit). Treatment noted: pre-vaccination baseline after standard-of-care therapy. Only in-frame clones appear in the TCRdb table, and some are missing; sequencing was by immunoSEQ multiplex PCR. This table holds roughly 32,000 clones, around 80% found once. This material consisted of peripheral blood mononuclear cells (PBMCs), taken from a glioma patient treated with radiotherapy, temozolomide or both. Source of these receptors: a man between 50 and 59 years old with glioma. Some clones in this sample may be carry-over from other donors' samples.

The chain is built from TRBV18 and TRBJ1-3; D remains ambiguous. The CDR3 spans 13 residues. Deletions cut 3 bases from V and 8 bases from J, with 11 bases between. The germline V gene has CDR1 KGHSH and CDR2 LQKENI. CDR3 sequence: CASSPPGEDTIYF. CDR3 sequence (DNA): TGTGCCAGCTCACCCCCAGGAGAGGACACCATATATTTT.

A few counts support this clone. V usage is TRBV28 and J usage is TRBJ2-2; unclear D gene. The V and J ends lost 2 bases and 4 bases respectively, with 5 bases between them. CDR3 length: 13 residues. Germline V CDR1 and CDR2: MDHEN, SYDVKM. CDR3 DNA sequence: TGTGCCAGCAGTTTAGGTAGCACCGGGGAGCTGTTTTTT. Protein sequence: CASSLGSTGELFF.

This chain joins TRBV29-1 and TRBJ2-7; D might be TRBD1 or TRBD2, each matching 5 bases. Trimming pared 5 bases from V and 3 bases from J, leaving 20 bases between. CDR3 length equals 15 residues. Per the germline V gene, CDR1 is SQVTM and CDR2 is ANQGSEA. CDR3 in amino acids: CSVPGPTGRSYEQYF. CDR3 DNA sequence: TGCAGCGTTCCAGGACCGACGGGACGTAGCTACGAGCAGTACTTC.

The J gene is TRBJ1-1, the V gene TRBV27; possibly TRBD1 for D (5 bases). The germline V and J ends were trimmed by 7 bases and 6 bases, with 15 bases remaining between them. The length of the CDR3 is 13 residues. CDR1 is MNHEY and CDR2 is SMNVEV in the germline V gene (reference sequence). The CDR3 is CASTSPGLAEAFF. The CDR3 DNA reads TGTGCCAGCACCTCCCCGGGACTAGCTGAAGCTTTCTTT.

The V gene is TRBV18, the J gene TRBJ2-5; D unclear. This CDR3 contains 13 residues. CDR1 and CDR2 from the germline V gene are KGHSH and LQKENI. V lost 6 bases, J lost 4 bases, and 12 bases lay in between. The chain's CDR3 is CASSPGRSETQYF. DNA for the CDR3: TGTGCCAGCTCCCCCGGACGTTCAGAGACCCAGTACTTC.

This rearrangement joins TRBV6-1 to TRBJ2-3; perhaps TRBD2 as D (6 bases). Deletions cut 5 bases from V and 11 bases from J, with 11 bases between. CDR1 MNHNS and CDR2 SASEGT come from the germline V gene. This CDR3 has 11 amino acids. CDR3 nucleotides: TGTGCCAGCAGTCGTACCGGGGGGCAGTATTTT. Translation gives CASSRTGGQYF.

The chain is built from TRBV19 and TRBJ1-2; 7 bases match TRBD1. Germline values: CDR1 LNHDA, CDR2 SQIVND (reference sequence). V dropped 7 bases and J dropped 5; count of bases not matched to a gene: 4. The CDR3 runs to 12 residues. CDR3 sequence (DNA): TGTGCCAGTACTCCAGGGGGTTATGGCTACACCTTC. It codes for CASTPGGYGYTF.

This rearrangement joins TRBV25-1 to TRBJ2-7; 10 positions agree with TRBD2. Germline CDR1 is MGHDK and CDR2 is SYGVNS. V lost 1 base, J lost 2 bases, and 8 bases stayed unmatched. The CDR3 has 17 residues. DNA of the CDR3: TGTGCCAGCAGTGAATTCCCTAGCGGGGGACCCGCCTACGAGCAGTACTTC. Amino acids: CASSEFPSGGPAYEQYF.

V gene TRBV18 combines with J gene TRBJ2-5; D is possibly TRBD2 (6 bases). The CDR3 extends over 15 amino acids. Trimming took 6 bases from V and 0 from J, leaving 14 bases between them. Germline assignment: CDR1 KGHSH and CDR2 LQKENI. This CDR3 is CASSLMAGNQETQYF. The CDR3 bases are TGTGCCAGCTCTCTCATGGCGGGGAACCAAGAGACCCAGTACTTC.

This clone was recorded only once. J is TRBJ1-2 and V is TRBV30, with unresolved D. V was trimmed by 4 bases and J by 5 bases, leaving 20 bases between them. From germline, CDR1 is GTSNPN and CDR2 SVGIG (reference sequence). The length of the CDR3 is 15 residues. Here the CDR3 DNA reads TGTGCCTGGATCGGGGATCTCAAGGAGGTTTATGGCTACACCTTC. Protein product: CAWIGDLKEVYGYTF.

The sample holds a few counts of this clone. This chain connects TRBV5-1 to TRBJ1-3; TRBD1 agrees at 7 bases. The V gene's germline CDR1 is SGHRS and CDR2 YFSETQ. Losses at the gene ends were 3 bases for V and 0 bases for J; bases not matched to a gene: 6. This CDR3 spans 16 amino acids. This CDR3 reads CASSSGQALSGNTIYF. As DNA, the CDR3 is TGCGCCAGCAGCTCAGGACAGGCCCTCTCTGGAAACACCATATATTTT.

This clone came up a few times. The rearrangement links TRBV7-2 to TRBJ2-7; TRBD2 is a possible D gene (7 bases). The CDR3 spans 16 residues. CDR1 is SGHTA, CDR2 FQGNSA, per germline. V was shortened by 2 bases and J by 3 bases, with 17 bases between the two germline ends. For the CDR3, the DNA is TGTGCCAGCAGCTTAAGGGGGGGCACCGACCGCTACGAGCAGTACTTC. It translates to CASSLRGGTDRYEQYF.

The rearrangement links TRBV5-1 to TRBJ2-2; possibly TRBD2 for D (6 bases). CDR3 size: 14 residues. The V end was cut by 1 base, the J end by 7 bases, with 11 bases between. Germline lookup yields CDR1 SGHRS and CDR2 YFSETQ. CDR3 amino acids: CASSLYGGVGELFF. The CDR3 DNA is TGCGCCAGCAGCTTGTACGGGGGAGTCGGGGAGCTGTTTTTT.

This chain connects TRBV5-6 to TRBJ2-2; D is unresolved. Germline V gives CDR1 SGHDT, CDR2 YYEEEE. CDR3 length: 16 amino acids. The germline V and J ends were trimmed by 1 base and 5 bases, with 15 bases remaining between them. The CDR3 nucleotides are TGTGCCAGCAGCTTGTCCGGACGGAGCACAACCGGGGAGCTGTTTTTT. Amino acids: CASSLSGRSTTGELFF.

The CDR3 loop is CAWRQKGQGGYAGGYTF. The DNA of the CDR3 is TGTGCCTGGAGACAAAAAGGACAGGGGGGATACGCTGGAGGCTACACCTTC. The chain couples TRBV30 to TRBJ1-2; 10 bases map to TRBD1. The CDR3 contains 17 residues. The ends lost 3 bases at V and 8 bases at J; junction bases unmatched: 18. From germline, CDR1 is GTSNPN and CDR2 SVGIG (reference sequence). Based on the CDR3 plus reference TRBV30 and TRBJ1-2, the full variable domain is SQTIHQWPATLVQPVGSPLSLECTVEGTSNPNLYWYRQAAGRGLQLLFYSVGIGQISSEVPQNLSASRPQDRQFILSSKKLLLSDSGFYLCAWRQKGQGGYAGGYTFGSGTRLTVV.

The chain couples TRBV30 to TRBJ2-2, with D perhaps matching TRBD1 or TRBD2 (5 bases each). Germline CDR1 is GTSNPN and CDR2 is SVGIG (reference sequence). The CDR3 length is 13 residues. The V end lost 6 bases, the J end lost 6 bases, and 14 bases lay between the germline ends. The CDR3 reads CACVTRGPGELFF. The CDR3 DNA reads TGTGCCTGCGTAACCCGGGGCCCCGGGGAGCTGTTTTTT.

The genes are TRBV5-6 and TRBJ2-7, with 9 bases matching TRBD1. J lost 5 bases, V lost 0 bases, and 6 bases had no gene match. CDR1 is SGHDT, CDR2 YYEEEE, per germline. The CDR3 loop spans 15 amino acids. This CDR3 is CASSLVGTGYDEQYF. CDR3 nucleotide sequence: TGTGCCAGCAGCTTGGTAGGGACAGGGTACGACGAGCAGTACTTC.

The table lists this clone with a few counts. The rearrangement uses TRBV14 and TRBJ1-2; D unresolved. Trimming removed 4 bases at V and 4 bases at J, with 10 bases between. This CDR3 comprises 13 residues. Looked up from germline, CDR1 is SGHDN and CDR2 is FVKESK. CDR3: CASSLGRRYGYTF. CDR3 nucleotides: TGTGCCAGCAGCCTTGGGAGACGCTATGGCTACACCTTC. Full variable domain (missing parts from reference TRBV14 and TRBJ1-2): EAGVTQFPSHSVIEKGQTVTLRCDPISGHDNLYWYRRVMGKEIKFLLHFVKESKQDESGMPNNRFLAERTGGTYSTLKVQPAELEDSGVYFCASSLGRRYGYTFGSGTRLTVV.

This clone has a handful of counts. This rearrangement joins TRBV30 to TRBJ1-1; 7 nucleotides match TRBD1. V trimming: 3 bases; J trimming: 1 base; junction bases outside the gene matches: 8. The CDR3 has 15 residues. The germline V gene encodes CDR1 GTSNPN and CDR2 SVGIG (reference sequence). CDR3: CAWRIYRGRNTEAFF. In DNA form, the CDR3 reads TGTGCCTGGAGGATATACAGGGGCCGGAACACTGAAGCTTTCTTT.